One sample yielded the 7 T cell receptor beta chains listed below, sequenced in a study of control samples from healthy donors and cancer patients. Clones were read by immunoSEQ multiplex PCR, and TCRdb kept only the in-frame ones, dropping some. The sample contains about 120,000 clones, 85% to 95% of which appear only once. The sample comprised PBMCs. These receptors came from a man older than 75 with head and neck cancer.

The chain is built from TRBV4-2 and TRBJ1-1; TRBD1 aligns across 8 bases. Germline lookup yields CDR1 LGHNA and CDR2 YNFKEQ. V dropped 2 bases and J dropped 5; count of bases not matched to a gene: 10. This CDR3 is 16 amino acids long. The CDR3: CASSQSTGQGGTEAFF. In DNA form, the CDR3 reads TGTGCCAGCAGCCAATCCACCGGACAGGGAGGGACTGAAGCTTTCTTT.

The J gene is TRBJ2-3, the V gene TRBV5-8; 7 bases fit TRBD1. V lost 3 bases and J lost 4; bases outside the gene matches: 11. The CDR3 is 16 residues long. Germline V gene lookup returns CDR1 SGHTS and CDR2 YDEGEE. CDR3 protein: CASSWRQGPGPDTQYF. CDR3 in DNA: TGTGCCAGCAGCTGGAGACAGGGCCCTGGGCCAGATACGCAGTATTTT.

The chain has TRBV5-5 and TRBJ2-1; the D gene is possibly TRBD2 (6 bases). This CDR3 has 15 residues. Germline-derived CDR1 and CDR2 are SGHKS and YYEKEE (reference sequence). V lost 4 bases to trimming and J lost 5 bases, with 16 bases between them. CDR3 loop: CASSRDGSGDNEQFF. CDR3 in DNA: TGTGCCAGCAGCCGGGACGGGAGCGGCGACAATGAGCAGTTCTTC.

The genes are TRBV10-3 and TRBJ2-3; D not certain. The CDR3 spans 12 residues. Trimming took off 3 bases at V and 5 bases at J, with 6 bases between the two ends. Germline-derived CDR1 and CDR2 are ENHRY and SYGVKD. The CDR3 nucleotides read TGTGCCATCAGTGAATTCAGAGATACGCAGTATTTT. Its translation is CAISEFRDTQYF.

The chain combines TRBV6-2 or TRBV6-3 with TRBJ2-7, with D possibly matching TRBD2 (5 bases). The CDR3 contains 14 residues. Germline CDR1 MNHEY, CDR2 SVGEGT. V was pared by 5 bases and J by 0 bases, with 11 bases between. The CDR3, as DNA: TGTGCCAGCAGTCCCCCGGGAAACTCCTACGAGCAGTACTTC. Translated: CASSPPGNSYEQYF.

The genes are TRBV6-5 and TRBJ1-1; D not resolved. This CDR3 comprises 11 residues. CDR1 and CDR2 (germline): MNHEY, SVGAGI. The ends were cut back, 4 bases at V and 6 bases at J, with 6 bases in the middle. This chain's CDR3 is CASSSHAEAFF. CDR3 DNA sequence: TGTGCCAGCAGTTCACACGCTGAAGCTTTCTTT.

By proportion, this clone is medium-sized. The rearrangement links TRBV5-1 to TRBJ2-7, with D tentatively TRBD2 (5 bases). The germline V and J ends were trimmed by 1 base and 3 bases, with 11 bases remaining between them. The CDR3 has 14 amino acids. Germline loops: CDR1 SGHRS, CDR2 YFSETQ. Here the CDR3 reads CASSLRGLDYEQYF. CDR3 coding DNA: TGCGCCAGCAGCTTGCGAGGGTTAGACTACGAGCAGTACTTC.